This entry is about one T cell receptor beta chain. The antigen is unknown. This sample is drawn from a study of regulatory dendritic cells for organ transplantation. Broader study findings: Regulatory dendritic cells appeared to expand memory CD8+ clones less than mature ones.

CDR1 and CDR2 from the germline V gene are LGHNA and YSLEER. Trimming took 4 bases from V and 6 from J; bases not matched to a gene: 5. The CDR3 totals 15 residues. Assay: immunoSEQ multiplex PCR; the TCRdb copy retains only in-frame clones and omits some. The sample includes around 30,000 clones, 75% to 80% of them seen just once. The sequence derives from a human donor in good health. The chain uses TRBV4-3 and TRBJ2-1; TRBD2 matches at 11 bases. Sequenced sample: memory CD4+ T cells from blood. Sample subset: CD45RO+ memory T cells. CDR3 sequence: CASSLTSGRGNEQFF. CDR3 DNA: TGCGCCAGCAGCCTAACTAGCGGGAGAGGCAATGAGCAGTTCTTC.